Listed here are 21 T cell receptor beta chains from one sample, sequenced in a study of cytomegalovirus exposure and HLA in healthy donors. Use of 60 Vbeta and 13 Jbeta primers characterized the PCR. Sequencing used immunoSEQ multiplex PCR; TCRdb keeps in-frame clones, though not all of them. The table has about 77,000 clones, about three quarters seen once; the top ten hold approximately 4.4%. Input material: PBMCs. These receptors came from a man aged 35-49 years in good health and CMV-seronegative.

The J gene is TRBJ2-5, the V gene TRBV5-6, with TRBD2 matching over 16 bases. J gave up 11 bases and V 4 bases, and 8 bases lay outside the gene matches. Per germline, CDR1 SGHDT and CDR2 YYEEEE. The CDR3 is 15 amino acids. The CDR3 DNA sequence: TGTGCCAGCAGCCCGGGACTAGCGGGAGGGTACCAGCAGTACTTC. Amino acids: CASSPGLAGGYQQYF.

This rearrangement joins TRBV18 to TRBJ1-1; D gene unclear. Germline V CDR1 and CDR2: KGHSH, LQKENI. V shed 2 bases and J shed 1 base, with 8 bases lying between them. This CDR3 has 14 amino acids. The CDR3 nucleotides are TGTGCCAGCTCACCATTCGGGGAGAACACTGAAGCTTTCTTT. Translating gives CASSPFGENTEAFF.

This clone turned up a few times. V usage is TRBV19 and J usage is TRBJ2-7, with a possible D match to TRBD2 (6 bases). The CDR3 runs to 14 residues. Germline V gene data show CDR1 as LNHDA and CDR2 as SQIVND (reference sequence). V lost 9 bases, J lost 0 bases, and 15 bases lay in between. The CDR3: CASSGRGFSYEQYF. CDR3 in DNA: TGTGCCAGCTCGGGGCGGGGCTTCTCCTACGAGCAGTACTTC.

Written as DNA, the CDR3 is TGTGCCACCAGCACGCGGGAGGCGTGGGATACGCAGTATTTT. Amino acids: CATSTREAWDTQYF. V usage is TRBV15 and J usage is TRBJ2-3; 8 nucleotides line up with TRBD2. V shed 4 bases, J shed 6 bases, and the junction held 6 bases outside the gene matches. The germline V gene encodes CDR1 LNHNV and CDR2 YYDKDF (reference sequence). The CDR3 is made up of 14 amino acids.

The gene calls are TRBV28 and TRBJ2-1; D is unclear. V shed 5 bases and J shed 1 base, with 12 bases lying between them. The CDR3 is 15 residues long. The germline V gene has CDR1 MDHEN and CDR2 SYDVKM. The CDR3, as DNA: TGTGCCAGCAGTCCCTCTCTCAGATCCTACAATGAGCAGTTCTTC. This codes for CASSPSLRSYNEQFF.

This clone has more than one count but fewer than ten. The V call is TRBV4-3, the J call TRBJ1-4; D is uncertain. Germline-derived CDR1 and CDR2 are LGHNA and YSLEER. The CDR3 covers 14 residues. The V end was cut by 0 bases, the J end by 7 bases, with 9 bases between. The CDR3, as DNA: TGCGCCAGCAGCCAAGAACTAAACGGTGAAAAACTGTTTTTT. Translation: CASSQELNGEKLFF.

The CDR3 loop reads CASSPPVGREKTGELFF. CDR3 nucleotides: TGTGCCAGCTCACCACCGGTAGGGAGGGAGAAGACCGGGGAGCTGTTTTTT. The chain carries TRBV18 and TRBJ2-2; 7 positions agree with TRBD2. The CDR3 has 17 residues. The ends lost 0 bases at V and 5 bases at J; junction bases unmatched: 9. The germline CDR1 and CDR2 sequences are KGHSH and LQKENI.

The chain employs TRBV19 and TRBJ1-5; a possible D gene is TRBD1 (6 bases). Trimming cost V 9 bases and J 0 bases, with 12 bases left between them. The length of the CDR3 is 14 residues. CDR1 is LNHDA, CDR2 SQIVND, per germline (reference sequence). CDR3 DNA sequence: TGTGCCAGCAGACTGGGACATAGCAATCAGCCCCAGCATTTT. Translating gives CASRLGHSNQPQHF.

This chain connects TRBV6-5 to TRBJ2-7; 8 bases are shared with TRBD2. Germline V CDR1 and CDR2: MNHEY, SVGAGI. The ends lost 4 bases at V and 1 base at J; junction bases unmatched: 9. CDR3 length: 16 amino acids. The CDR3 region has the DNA TGTGCCAGCAGTTCCTTCGCCGGGACTAGTTCCTACGAGCAGTACTTC. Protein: CASSSFAGTSSYEQYF.

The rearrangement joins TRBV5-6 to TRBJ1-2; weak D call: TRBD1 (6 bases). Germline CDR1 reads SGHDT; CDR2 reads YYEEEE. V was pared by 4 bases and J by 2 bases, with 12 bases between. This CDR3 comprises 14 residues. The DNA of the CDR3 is TGTGCCAGCAGCACGGACAGACTCAACTATGGCTACACCTTC. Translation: CASSTDRLNYGYTF. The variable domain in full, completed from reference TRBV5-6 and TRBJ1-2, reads DAGVTQSPTHLIKTRGQQVTLRCSPKSGHDTVSWYQQALGQGPQFIFQYYEEEERQRGNFPDRFSGHQFPNYSSELNVNALLLGDSALYLCASSTDRLNYGYTFGSGTRLTVV.

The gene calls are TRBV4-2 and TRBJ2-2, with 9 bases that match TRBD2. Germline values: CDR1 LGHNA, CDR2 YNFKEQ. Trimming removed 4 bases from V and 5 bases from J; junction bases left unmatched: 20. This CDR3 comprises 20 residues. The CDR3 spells CASSPRGLAGASGLTGELFF. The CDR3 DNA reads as TGTGCCAGCAGCCCGAGGGGATTAGCGGGAGCGAGCGGTTTGACCGGGGAGCTGTTTTTT.

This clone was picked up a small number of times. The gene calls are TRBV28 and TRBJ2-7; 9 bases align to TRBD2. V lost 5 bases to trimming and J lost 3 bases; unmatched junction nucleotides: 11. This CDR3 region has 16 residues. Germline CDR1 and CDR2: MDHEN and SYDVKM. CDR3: CASSPFNLAGFYEQYF. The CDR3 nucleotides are TGTGCCAGCAGTCCCTTTAACCTAGCGGGGTTCTACGAGCAGTACTTC.

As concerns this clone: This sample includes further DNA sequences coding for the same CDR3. CDR3 DNA: TGCAGCGTTGAGGGGGACAGGGGATCCTACGAGCAGTACTTC. Its protein product is CSVEGDRGSYEQYF. This chain links TRBV29-1 with TRBJ2-7; 10 bases line up with TRBD1. Germline CDR1 is SQVTM and CDR2 is ANQGSEA. The CDR3 totals 14 residues. V lost 3 bases, J lost 1 base, and 3 bases stayed unmatched.

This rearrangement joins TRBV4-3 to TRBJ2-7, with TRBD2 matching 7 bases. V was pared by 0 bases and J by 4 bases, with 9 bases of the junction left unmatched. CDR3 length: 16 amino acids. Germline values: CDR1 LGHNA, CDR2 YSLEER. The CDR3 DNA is TGCGCCAGCAGCCAAGACTGGGCGGGAGTGAAGTACGAGCAGTACTTC. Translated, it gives CASSQDWAGVKYEQYF.

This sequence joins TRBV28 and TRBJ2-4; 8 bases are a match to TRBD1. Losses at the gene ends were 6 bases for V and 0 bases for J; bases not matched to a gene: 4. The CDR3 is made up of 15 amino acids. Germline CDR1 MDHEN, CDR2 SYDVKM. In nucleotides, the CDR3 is TGTGCCAGCAGCCCCCAGGGGGCAGCCAAAAACATTCAGTACTTC. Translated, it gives CASSPQGAAKNIQYF. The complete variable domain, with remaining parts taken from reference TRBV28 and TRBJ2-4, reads DVKVTQSSRYLVKRTGEKVFLECVQDMDHENMFWYRQDPGLGLRLIYFSYDVKMKEKGDIPEGYSVSREKKERFSLILESASTNQTSMYLCASSPQGAAKNIQYFGAGTRLSVL.

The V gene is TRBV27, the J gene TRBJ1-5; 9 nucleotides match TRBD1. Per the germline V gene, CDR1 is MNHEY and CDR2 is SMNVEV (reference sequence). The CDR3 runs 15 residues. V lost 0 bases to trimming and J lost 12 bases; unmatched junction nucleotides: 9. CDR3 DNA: TGTGCCAGCAGTTTATCTGGGACAGGGAATCAGGGCCAGCATTTT. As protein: CASSLSGTGNQGQHF.

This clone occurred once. The CDR3 loop reads CASSQTGLHEQYF. In nucleotides, the CDR3 is TGCGCCAGCAGCCAGACAGGGCTCCACGAGCAGTACTTC. The rearrangement joins TRBV4-3 to TRBJ2-7, with 7 bases fitting TRBD1. CDR3 length equals 13 residues. Germline CDR1 LGHNA, CDR2 YSLEER. The ends lost 3 bases at V and 5 bases at J; junction bases unmatched: 4.

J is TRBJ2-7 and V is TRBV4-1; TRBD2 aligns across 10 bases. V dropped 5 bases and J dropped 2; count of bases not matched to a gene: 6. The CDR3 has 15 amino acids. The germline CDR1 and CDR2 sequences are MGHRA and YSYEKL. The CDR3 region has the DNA TGCGCCAGCAGCGAACCGGGACTAGCGACCTACGAGCAGTACTTC. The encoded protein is CASSEPGLATYEQYF.

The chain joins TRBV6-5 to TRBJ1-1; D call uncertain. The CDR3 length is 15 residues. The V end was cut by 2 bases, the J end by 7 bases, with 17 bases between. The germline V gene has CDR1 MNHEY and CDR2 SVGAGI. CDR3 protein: CASSYTAGGQGEAFF. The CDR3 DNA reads TGTGCCAGCAGTTACACCGCCGGAGGGCAAGGTGAAGCTTTCTTT.

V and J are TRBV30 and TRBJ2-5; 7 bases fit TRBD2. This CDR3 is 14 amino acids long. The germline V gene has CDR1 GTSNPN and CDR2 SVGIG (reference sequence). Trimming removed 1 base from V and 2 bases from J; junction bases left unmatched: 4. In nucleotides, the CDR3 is TGTGCCTGGAGTGCCGGGACTAATCAAGAGACCCAGTACTTC. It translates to CAWSAGTNQETQYF. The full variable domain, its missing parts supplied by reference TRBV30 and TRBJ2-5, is SQTIHQWPATLVQPVGSPLSLECTVEGTSNPNLYWYRQAAGRGLQLLFYSVGIGQISSEVPQNLSASRPQDRQFILSSKKLLLSDSGFYLCAWSAGTNQETQYFGPGTRLLVL.

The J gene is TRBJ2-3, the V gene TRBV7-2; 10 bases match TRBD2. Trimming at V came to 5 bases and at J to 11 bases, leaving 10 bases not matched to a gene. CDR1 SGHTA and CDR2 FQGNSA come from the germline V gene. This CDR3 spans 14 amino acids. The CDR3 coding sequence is TGTGCCAGCAGCCCAACCTTAGCGGGAGGTGGGCAGTATTTT. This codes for CASSPTLAGGGQYF.